The sequence of this T cell receptor beta chain was determined in a study of cytomegalovirus exposure and HLA in healthy donors. The study's findings and limits: Later analysis suggested links between common viral pathogens and several top significant clusters. Sequences of the TCR beta chain were said to predict the HLA-A and HLA-B alleles of most subjects accurately. A link between a missense DCLRE1C variant and TCR beta V- and J-gene trimming emerged from a later analysis. The authors later found HLA-associated TCR beta chains more clonally expanded than equally common others.

V lost 5 bases to trimming and J lost 4 bases, with 23 bases between them. The CDR3 loop spans 17 amino acids. Germline V lookup: CDR1 SEHNR, CDR2 FQNEAQ (reference sequence). A word on this clone: The antigen remains unidentified.

Both 60 Vbeta primers and 13 Jbeta primers went into the PCR. The data were produced by immunoSEQ multiplex PCR, yet TCRdb's version contains in-frame clones alone and is incomplete. This table holds 140,000 or so clones, approximately 68% found once. The genes are TRBV7-9 and TRBJ1-2; tentative D call: TRBD1 (6 bases). Specimen: PBMCs. The sequence derives from a man aged 35 to 55 in good health and CMV-seronegative. The CDR3 DNA reads as TGTGCCAGCAGCAAGACGCACGATTTAACAGGGCCCTATGGCTACACCTTC. The encoded protein is CASSKTHDLTGPYGYTF.